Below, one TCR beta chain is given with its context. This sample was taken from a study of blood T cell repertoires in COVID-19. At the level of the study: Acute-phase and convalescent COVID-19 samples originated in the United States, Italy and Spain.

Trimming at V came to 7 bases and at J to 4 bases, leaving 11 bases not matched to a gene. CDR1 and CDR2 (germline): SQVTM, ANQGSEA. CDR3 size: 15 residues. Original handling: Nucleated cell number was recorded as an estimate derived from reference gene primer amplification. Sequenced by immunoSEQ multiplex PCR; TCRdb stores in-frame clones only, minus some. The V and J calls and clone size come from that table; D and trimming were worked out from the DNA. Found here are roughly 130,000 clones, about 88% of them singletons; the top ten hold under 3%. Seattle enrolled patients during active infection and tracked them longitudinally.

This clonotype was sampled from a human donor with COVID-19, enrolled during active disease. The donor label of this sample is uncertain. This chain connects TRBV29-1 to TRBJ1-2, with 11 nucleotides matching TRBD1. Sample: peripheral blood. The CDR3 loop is CSAWTGGGRLYGYTF. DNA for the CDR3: TGCAGCGCGTGGACAGGGGGCGGTCGTCTCTATGGCTACACCTTC.